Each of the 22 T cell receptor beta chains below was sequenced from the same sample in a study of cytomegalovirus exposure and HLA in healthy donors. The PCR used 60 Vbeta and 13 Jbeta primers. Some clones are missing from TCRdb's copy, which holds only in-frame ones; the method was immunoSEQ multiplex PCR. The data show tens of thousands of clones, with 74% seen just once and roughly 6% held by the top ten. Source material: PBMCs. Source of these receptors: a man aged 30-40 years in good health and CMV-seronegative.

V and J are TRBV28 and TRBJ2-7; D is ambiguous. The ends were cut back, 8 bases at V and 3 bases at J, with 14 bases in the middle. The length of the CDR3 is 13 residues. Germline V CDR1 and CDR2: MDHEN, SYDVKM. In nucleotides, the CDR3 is TGTGCCAGCTCCGGCGGAACCCACTACGAGCAGTACTTC. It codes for CASSGGTHYEQYF.

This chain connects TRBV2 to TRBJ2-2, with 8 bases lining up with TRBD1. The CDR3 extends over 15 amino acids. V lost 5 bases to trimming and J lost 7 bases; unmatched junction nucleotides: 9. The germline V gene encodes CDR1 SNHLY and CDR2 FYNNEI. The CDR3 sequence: CASSFLTGAGGELFF. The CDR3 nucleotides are TGTGCCAGCAGTTTTCTGACAGGGGCGGGCGGGGAGCTGTTTTTT.

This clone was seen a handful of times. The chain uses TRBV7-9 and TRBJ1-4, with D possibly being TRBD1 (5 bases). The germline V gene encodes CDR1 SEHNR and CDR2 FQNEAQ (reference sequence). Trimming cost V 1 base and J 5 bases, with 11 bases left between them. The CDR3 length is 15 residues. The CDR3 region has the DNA TGTGCCAGCAGCTTAGGCCAGGCAGGGAATGAAAAACTGTTTTTT. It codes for CASSLGQAGNEKLFF.

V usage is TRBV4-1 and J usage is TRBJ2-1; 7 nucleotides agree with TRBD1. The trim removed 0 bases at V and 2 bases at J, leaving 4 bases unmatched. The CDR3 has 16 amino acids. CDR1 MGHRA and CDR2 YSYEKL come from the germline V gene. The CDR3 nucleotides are TGCGCCAGCAGCCAAGAAACAGGGGAACCCTACAATGAGCAGTTCTTC. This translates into CASSQETGEPYNEQFF.

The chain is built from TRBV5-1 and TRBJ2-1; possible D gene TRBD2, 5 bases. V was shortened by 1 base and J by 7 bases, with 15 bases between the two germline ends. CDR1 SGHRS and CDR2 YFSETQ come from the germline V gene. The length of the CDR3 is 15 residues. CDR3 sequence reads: CASSLIFARDNEQFF. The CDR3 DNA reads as TGCGCCAGCAGCTTGATATTCGCGAGGGATAATGAGCAGTTCTTC.

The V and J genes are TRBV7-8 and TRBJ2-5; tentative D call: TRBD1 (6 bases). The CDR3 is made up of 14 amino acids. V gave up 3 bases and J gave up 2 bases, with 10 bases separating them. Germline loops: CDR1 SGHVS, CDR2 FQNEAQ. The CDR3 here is CASSFGQRQETQYF. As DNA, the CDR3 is TGTGCCAGCAGCTTTGGACAGAGACAAGAGACCCAGTACTTC.

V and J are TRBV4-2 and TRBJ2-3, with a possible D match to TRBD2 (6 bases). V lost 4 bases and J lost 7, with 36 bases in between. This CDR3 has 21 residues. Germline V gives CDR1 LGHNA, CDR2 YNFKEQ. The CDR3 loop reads CASSPHTAIAEETPTIYTQYF. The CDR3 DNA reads TGTGCCAGCAGCCCTCACACCGCCATAGCGGAAGAAACCCCGACTATCTATACGCAGTATTTT.

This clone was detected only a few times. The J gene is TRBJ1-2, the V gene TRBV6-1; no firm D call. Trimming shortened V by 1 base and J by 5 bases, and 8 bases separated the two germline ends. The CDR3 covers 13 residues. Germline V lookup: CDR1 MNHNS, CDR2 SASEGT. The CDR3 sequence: CASSEVNSYGYTF. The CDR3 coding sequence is TGTGCCAGCAGTGAAGTAAACAGTTATGGCTACACCTTC.

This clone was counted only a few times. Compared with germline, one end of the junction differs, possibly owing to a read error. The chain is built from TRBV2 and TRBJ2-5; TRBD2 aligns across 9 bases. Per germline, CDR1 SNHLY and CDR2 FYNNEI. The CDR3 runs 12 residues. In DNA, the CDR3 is TGTGCCAGCAGCGGTCCTCTAGCGGGGTATAACTTC. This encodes CASSGPLAGYNF.

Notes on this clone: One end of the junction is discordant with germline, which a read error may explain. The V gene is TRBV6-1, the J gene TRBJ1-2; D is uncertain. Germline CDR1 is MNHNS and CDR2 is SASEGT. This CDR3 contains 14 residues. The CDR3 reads CASSSPPEVYGYPF. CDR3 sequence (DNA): TGTGCCAGCAGCTCTCCGCCGGAGGTCTATGGCTACCCCTTC.

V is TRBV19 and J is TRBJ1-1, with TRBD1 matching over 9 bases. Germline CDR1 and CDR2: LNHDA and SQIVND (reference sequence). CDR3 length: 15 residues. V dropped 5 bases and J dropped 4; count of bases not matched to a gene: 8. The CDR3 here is CASSLQGALGTEAFF. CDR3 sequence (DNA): TGTGCCAGTAGTCTACAGGGGGCGCTGGGCACTGAAGCTTTCTTT.

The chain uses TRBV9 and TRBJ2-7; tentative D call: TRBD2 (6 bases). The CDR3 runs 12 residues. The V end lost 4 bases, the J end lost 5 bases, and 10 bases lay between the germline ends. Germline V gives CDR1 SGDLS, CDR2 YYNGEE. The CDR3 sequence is CASSPGTHEQYF. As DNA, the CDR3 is TGTGCCAGCAGCCCCGGGACTCACGAGCAGTACTTC.

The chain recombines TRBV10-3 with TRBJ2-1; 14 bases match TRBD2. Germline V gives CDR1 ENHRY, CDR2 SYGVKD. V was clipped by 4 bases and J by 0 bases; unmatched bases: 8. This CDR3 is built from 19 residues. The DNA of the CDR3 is TGTGCCATCAGTGGCTCGGGACTAGCGGGGGCCAGCTCCTACAATGAGCAGTTCTTC. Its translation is CAISGSGLAGASSYNEQFF.

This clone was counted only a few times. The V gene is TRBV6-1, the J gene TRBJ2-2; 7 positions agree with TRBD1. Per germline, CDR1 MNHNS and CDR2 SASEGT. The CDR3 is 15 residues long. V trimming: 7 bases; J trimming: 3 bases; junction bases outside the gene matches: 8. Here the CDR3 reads CASITRQGDTGELFF. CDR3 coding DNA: TGTGCCAGCATAACGCGGCAGGGGGACACCGGGGAGCTGTTTTTT.

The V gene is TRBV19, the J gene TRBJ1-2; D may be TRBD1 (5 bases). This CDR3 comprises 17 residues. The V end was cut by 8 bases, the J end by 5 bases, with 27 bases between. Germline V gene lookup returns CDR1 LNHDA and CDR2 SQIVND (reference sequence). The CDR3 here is CASHHGGGAGLWYGYTF. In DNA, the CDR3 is TGTGCCAGTCACCATGGAGGAGGGGCGGGTTTATGGTATGGCTACACCTTC.

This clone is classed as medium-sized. As DNA, the CDR3 is TGTGCCAGCAGATCCGGGACAGGGGAAGGTCAGCCCCAGCATTTT. It encodes CASRSGTGEGQPQHF. The rearrangement joins TRBV6-1 to TRBJ1-5; TRBD1 aligns across 10 bases. Germline CDR1 MNHNS, CDR2 SASEGT. The V gene end was trimmed by 6 bases and the J gene end by 6 bases; junction bases not matched to a gene: 8. The CDR3 covers 15 residues.

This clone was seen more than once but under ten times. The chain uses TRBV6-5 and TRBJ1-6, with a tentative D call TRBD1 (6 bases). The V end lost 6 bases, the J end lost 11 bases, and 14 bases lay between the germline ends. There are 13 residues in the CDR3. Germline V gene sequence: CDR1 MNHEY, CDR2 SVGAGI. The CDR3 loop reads CASRDSWGTPLHF. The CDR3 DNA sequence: TGTGCCAGCAGGGACAGTTGGGGAACACCCCTCCACTTT.

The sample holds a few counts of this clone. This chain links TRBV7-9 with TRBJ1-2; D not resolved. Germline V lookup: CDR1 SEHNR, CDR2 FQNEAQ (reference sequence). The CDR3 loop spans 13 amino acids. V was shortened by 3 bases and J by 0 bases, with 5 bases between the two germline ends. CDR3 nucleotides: TGTGCCAGCAGCTTGAGCCCTAACTATGGCTACACCTTC. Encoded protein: CASSLSPNYGYTF.

Written as DNA, the CDR3 is TGTGCCAGCAGCTTGCGAGCGGGAGAGACTCACGAGCAGTACTTC. It translates to CASSLRAGETHEQYF. The rearrangement joins TRBV7-2 to TRBJ2-7; 8 nucleotides align to TRBD2. This CDR3 comprises 15 residues. CDR1 and CDR2 (germline): SGHTA, FQGNSA. Unmatched junction bases numbered 9, after V lost 3 bases and J lost 5 bases.

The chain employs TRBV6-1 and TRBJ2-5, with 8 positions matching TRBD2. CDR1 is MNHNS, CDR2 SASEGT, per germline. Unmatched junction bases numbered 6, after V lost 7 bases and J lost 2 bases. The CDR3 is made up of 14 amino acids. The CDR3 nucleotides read TGTGCCAGCACCCGACCGGGAGGGCAAGAGACCCAGTACTTC. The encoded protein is CASTRPGGQETQYF.

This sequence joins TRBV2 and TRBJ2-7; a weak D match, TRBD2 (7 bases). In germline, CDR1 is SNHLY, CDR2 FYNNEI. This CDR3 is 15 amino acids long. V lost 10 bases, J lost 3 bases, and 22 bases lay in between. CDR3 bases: TGTGCCACCTGGGCTGTGTGGGGGGGCCGCTACGAGCAGTACTTC. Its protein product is CATWAVWGGRYEQYF.

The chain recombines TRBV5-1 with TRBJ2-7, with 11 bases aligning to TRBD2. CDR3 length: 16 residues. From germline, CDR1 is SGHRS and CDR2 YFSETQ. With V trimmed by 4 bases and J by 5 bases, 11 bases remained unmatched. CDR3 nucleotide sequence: TGCGCCAGCAGCGCCAGATTAGCGGGGGGGCCCCACGAGCAGTACTTC. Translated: CASSARLAGGPHEQYF.